The 20 T cell receptor beta chains listed next were all sequenced from one sample in a study of Tregs in tolerant kidney transplant recipients. TCRdb keeps only in-frame clones here, not all; method: immunoSEQ multiplex PCR. Of roughly 120,000 clones in the sample, almost 95% were seen once. The sample consisted of CD4+ T cells from blood. The receptor set was obtained from a human donor in good health.

V and J are TRBV7-9 and TRBJ2-7, with D possibly being TRBD1 (6 bases). Germline V gene sequence: CDR1 SEHNR, CDR2 FQNEAQ (reference sequence). The CDR3 is 14 residues long. V shed 5 bases and J shed 3 bases, with 14 bases lying between them. The CDR3 DNA sequence: TGTGCCAGCAGCCACCGGACAGCGAACTACGAGCAGTACTTC. This encodes CASSHRTANYEQYF.

The V gene is TRBV15, the J gene TRBJ2-7; TRBD1 might be the D (6 bases). V lost 1 base, J lost 7 bases, and 14 bases lay in between. CDR1 and CDR2 (germline): LNHNV, YYDKDF (reference sequence). The CDR3 spans 14 residues. The DNA for the CDR3 is TGTGCCACCAGCAGAGCCCTACAGGGTGAAGAGCAGTACTTC. Translation gives CATSRALQGEEQYF.

This clone was seen just once. The chain has TRBV19 and TRBJ2-1; 9 nucleotides agree with TRBD2. From germline, CDR1 is LNHDA and CDR2 SQIVND (reference sequence). J gave up 10 bases and V 2 bases, and 9 bases lay outside the gene matches. CDR3 length equals 15 residues. The CDR3 here is CASSIRASGATEQFF. CDR3 sequence (DNA): TGTGCCAGTAGTATAAGGGCTAGCGGGGCGACAGAGCAGTTCTTC.

This clone was detected only once. The chain combines TRBV30 with TRBJ1-4; D is uncertain. The V gene lost 5 bases and the J gene lost 8 bases, with 12 bases spanning the gap. Germline V gives CDR1 GTSNPN, CDR2 SVGIG (reference sequence). The length of the CDR3 is 12 residues. The CDR3 DNA reads as TGTGCCTGGGCAGGAGATCACGAAAAACTGTTTTTT. Its protein product is CAWAGDHEKLFF.

In this sample, this clone turned up once. The V gene is TRBV18, the J gene TRBJ2-7; tentatively, D is TRBD1 or TRBD2 (5 bases each). Germline V gene sequence: CDR1 KGHSH, CDR2 LQKENI. The CDR3 consists of 15 residues. Trimming shortened V by 3 bases and J by 0 bases, and 12 bases separated the two germline ends. The CDR3 DNA sequence: TGTGCCAGCTCACCGGGGACCCACCTCTCCTACGAGCAGTACTTC. It is translated as CASSPGTHLSYEQYF.

The V and J genes are TRBV7-8 and TRBJ1-1; D is possibly TRBD1 (6 bases). The germline V and J ends were trimmed by 1 base and 0 bases, with 15 bases remaining between them. CDR1 is SGHVS and CDR2 is FQNEAQ in the germline V gene. CDR3 size: 17 residues. This CDR3 is CASSLVQGVYMNTEAFF. Here the CDR3 DNA reads TGTGCCAGCAGCTTAGTACAGGGCGTTTACATGAACACTGAAGCTTTCTTT.

The V gene is TRBV6-6, the J gene TRBJ2-5; maybe TRBD2 (6 bases). Trimming cost V 6 bases and J 0 bases, with 11 bases left between them. Germline values: CDR1 MNHNY, CDR2 SVGAGI (reference sequence). The CDR3 loop spans 14 amino acids. The CDR3 DNA reads as TGTGCCAGCAGGCGTGGAGGGCACCAAGAGACCCAGTACTTC. It yields the protein CASRRGGHQETQYF.

The gene calls are TRBV5-4 and TRBJ1-4, with D tentatively TRBD1 (6 bases). Trimming left V 0 bases short and J 7 bases short, with 13 bases between. Germline V gene lookup returns CDR1 SGHNT and CDR2 YYREEE (reference sequence). This CDR3 comprises 15 residues. In DNA, the CDR3 is TGTGCCAGCAGCTTGGGGGGGGCGCTGGGTGAAAAACTGTTTTTT. It translates to CASSLGGALGEKLFF.

This chain uses TRBV10-2 with TRBJ2-3, with D perhaps TRBD2 (6 bases). Germline CDR1 is WSHSY and CDR2 is SAAADI. V lost 3 bases and J lost 2, with 9 bases in between. The CDR3 extends over 14 amino acids. The CDR3, as DNA: TGCGCCAGCAGTGACGGAGGGTACACAGATACGCAGTATTTT. This codes for CASSDGGYTDTQYF.

Here the CDR3 reads CASSLRQARGTDTQYF. CDR3 coding DNA: TGTGCCAGCAGCCTCCGACAGGCCCGAGGCACAGATACGCAGTATTTT. The chain combines TRBV11-2 with TRBJ2-3, with a tentative D call TRBD1 (6 bases). The germline V gene has CDR1 SGHAT and CDR2 FQNNGV. The V gene lost 5 bases and the J gene lost 1 base, with 16 bases spanning the gap. This CDR3 is built from 16 residues.

The chain has TRBV7-9 and TRBJ2-5; 12 bases are shared with TRBD1. The CDR3 is 16 amino acids. The J segment lost 3 bases and the V segment lost 4 bases, leaving 6 bases of the junction unmatched. The germline V gene encodes CDR1 SEHNR and CDR2 FQNEAQ (reference sequence). CDR3 protein: CASSSGTGGVKETQYF. CDR3 DNA sequence: TGTGCCAGCAGCTCCGGGACAGGGGGCGTAAAAGAGACCCAGTACTTC.

The CDR3 nucleotides are TGTGCCATCAGCTCCCCGGAGATACCGAACAATGAGCAGTTCTTC. Its translation is CAISSPEIPNNEQFF. The V gene is TRBV10-3, the J gene TRBJ2-1; no definite D call. The CDR3 is made up of 15 amino acids. Germline V gives CDR1 ENHRY, CDR2 SYGVKD. Trimming shortened V by 6 bases and J by 5 bases, and 17 bases separated the two germline ends.

CDR3 residues: CASSGQAGELFF. The CDR3 DNA sequence: TGTGCCAGCAGTGGACAAGCCGGGGAGCTGTTTTTT. The rearrangement joins TRBV2 to TRBJ2-2; D remains unclear. CDR1 SNHLY and CDR2 FYNNEI come from the germline V gene. The ends were cut back, 4 bases at V and 6 bases at J, with 6 bases in the middle. The CDR3 has 12 amino acids. The variable domain in full, completed from reference TRBV2 and TRBJ2-2, reads EPEVTQTPSHQVTQMGQEVILRCVPISNHLYFYWYRQILGQKVEFLVSFYNNEISEKSEIFDDQFSVERPDGSNFTLKIRSTKLEDSAMYFCASSGQAGELFFGEGSRLTVL.

The chain carries TRBV23-1 and TRBJ2-7; TRBD1 agrees at 12 bases. TRBV23-1 is sorted into the ORF group, with uncertain function. There are 16 residues in the CDR3. V lost 3 bases and J lost 4; bases outside the gene matches: 7. The CDR3 nucleotides read TGCGCCAGCAGTCAGCCCGGGACAGGGGGCGAATACGAGCAGTACTTC. Translating gives CASSQPGTGGEYEQYF.

The gene calls are TRBV7-6 and TRBJ2-2, with D maybe TRBD1 (5 bases). V lost 5 bases and J 4 bases, leaving 17 bases between the germline ends. In germline, CDR1 is SGHVS, CDR2 FNYEAQ. The CDR3 contains 16 residues. The CDR3 sequence is CASSMGLDLVTGELFF. Here the CDR3 DNA reads TGTGCCAGCAGCATGGGGCTCGACTTGGTCACCGGGGAGCTGTTTTTT.

The chain combines TRBV7-9 with TRBJ1-5, with D possibly being TRBD1 (5 bases). This CDR3 is built from 14 residues. CDR1 is SEHNR and CDR2 is FQNEAQ in the germline V gene (reference sequence). V shed 2 bases and J shed 6 bases, with 11 bases lying between them. CDR3 coding DNA: TGTGCCAGCAGCTTAAAGGGTAGGGGTCAGCCCCAGCATTTT. It yields the protein CASSLKGRGQPQHF.

The V gene is TRBV6-5, the J gene TRBJ2-7; 9 bases are shared with TRBD1. V lost 6 bases to trimming and J lost 6 bases; unmatched junction nucleotides: 6. The CDR3 is 13 amino acids. Germline V gives CDR1 MNHEY, CDR2 SVGAGI. The CDR3 protein is CASRNRGLREQYF. DNA for the CDR3: TGTGCCAGCAGAAACAGGGGGCTTCGCGAGCAGTACTTC.

The CDR3 spells CASSPLLAAGGYTF. The CDR3 coding sequence is TGTGCCAGCAGCCCCCTGTTGGCAGCCGGAGGCTACACCTTC. The chain uses TRBV11-2 and TRBJ1-2; D unclear. Trimming removed 5 bases from V and 8 bases from J, with 18 bases in between. Germline lookup yields CDR1 SGHAT and CDR2 FQNNGV. The CDR3 length is 14 residues.

The V call is TRBV6-6, the J call TRBJ1-4; a possible D gene is TRBD1 (5 bases). V was clipped by 4 bases and J by 4 bases, with 10 bases between them. Germline lookup yields CDR1 MNHNY and CDR2 SVGAGI (reference sequence). The CDR3 length is 14 residues. CDR3 protein: CASSSGQSNEKLFF. CDR3 coding DNA: TGTGCCAGCAGTTCGGGGCAGAGTAATGAAAAACTGTTTTTT.

Concerning this clone: Other DNA sequences in this specimen translate into the identical CDR3. V usage is TRBV7-9 and J usage is TRBJ2-7; D remains ambiguous. Germline assignment: CDR1 SEHNR and CDR2 FQNEAQ (reference sequence). V was cut by 0 bases and J by 3 bases, with 6 bases left in between. The CDR3 has 13 amino acids. CDR3 loop: CASSLARGYEQYF. DNA of the CDR3: TGTGCCAGCAGCTTAGCGCGAGGCTACGAGCAGTACTTC.